Shown below are 10 T cell receptor beta chains from a single sample sequenced in a study of T-cell reconstitution after alpha-beta-depleted transplantation in children. The authors prepared the TCRbeta library with unique molecular identifiers. Using its own MiXCR run on the PCR reads, TCRdb lists one record per CDR3 protein. Of fewer than 750,000 distinct CDR3 sequences in the sample, around 27% are singletons; the top ten hold around 36%. Specimen: PBMCs, collected before TCRalphabeta/CD19-depleted stem cell transplant. These receptor sequences come from a boy in the first two years of life with Wiskott-Aldrich syndrome, due to receive a stem cell transplant.

This sequence joins TRBV7-9 and TRBJ1-2; weak D call: TRBD1 (5 bases). Germline loops: CDR1 SEHNR, CDR2 FQNEAQ (reference sequence). The length of the CDR3 is 12 residues. V was clipped by 3 bases and J by 5 bases, with 7 bases between them. CDR3: CASSFGGYGYTF. The CDR3 nucleotides are TGTGCCAGCAGCTTTGGGGGTTATGGCTACACCTTC.

The J gene is TRBJ2-5, the V gene TRBV7-9; no clear D. The CDR3 has 12 amino acids. The germline V and J ends were trimmed by 5 bases and 5 bases, with 9 bases remaining between them. Germline CDR1 reads SEHNR; CDR2 reads FQNEAQ (reference sequence). CDR3 in DNA: TGTGCCAGCAGCCGGAGTTCGGAGACCCAGTACTTC. It specifies CASSRSSETQYF.

CDR3 sequence: CATSRDGGYTEAFF. Written as DNA, the CDR3 is TGTGCCACCAGCAGAGATGGAGGGTACACTGAAGCTTTCTTT. The gene calls are TRBV15 and TRBJ1-1, with D unresolved. Trimming stripped 0 bases from V and 3 bases from J, with 8 bases between. CDR3 length: 14 residues. Germline V lookup: CDR1 LNHNV, CDR2 YYDKDF (reference sequence).

The chain carries TRBV5-1 and TRBJ2-1; TRBD2 agrees at 8 bases. In germline, CDR1 is SGHRS, CDR2 YFSETQ. Losses at the gene ends were 0 bases for V and 8 bases for J; bases not matched to a gene: 7. The CDR3 contains 15 residues. CDR3 coding DNA: TGCGCCAGCAGCTTGGTCGGGAGGGCCGAGGATGAGCAGTTCTTC. Protein product: CASSLVGRAEDEQFF. The full variable domain, completed using reference TRBV5-1 and TRBJ2-1, is KAGVTQTPRYLIKTRGQQVTLSCSPISGHRSVSWYQQTPGQGLQFLFEYFSETQRNKGNFPGRFSGRQFSNSRSEMNVSTLELGDSALYLCASSLVGRAEDEQFFGPGTRLTVL.

This clonotype was detected a few times. This chain joins TRBV12-3 or TRBV12-4 and TRBJ2-1; maybe TRBD1 (5 bases). The V and J ends lost 8 bases and 7 bases respectively, with 15 bases between them. This CDR3 region has 13 residues. This CDR3 reads CASGFRKGNEQFF. The CDR3 DNA reads as TGTGCCAGCGGGTTCAGGAAGGGGAATGAGCAGTTCTTC.

The chain has TRBV10-2 and TRBJ1-1, with D tentatively TRBD1 (5 bases). The CDR3 has 14 amino acids. Per germline, CDR1 WSHSY and CDR2 SAAADI. Trimming removed 7 bases from V and 4 bases from J, with 16 bases in between. The CDR3 nucleotides are TGCGCCAGCACCGGTTTTCTGGGGGGCACTGAAGCTTTCTTT. As protein: CASTGFLGGTEAFF.

This clonotype was recorded a few times. This chain links TRBV28 with TRBJ1-3; 7 bases align to TRBD1. V shed 6 bases, J shed 3 bases, and the junction held 8 bases outside the gene matches. Germline V gene lookup returns CDR1 MDHEN and CDR2 SYDVKM. CDR3 size: 15 residues. The CDR3 DNA reads as TGTGCCAGCAGCCTCACAGGGGTTTTTGGAAACACCATATATTTT. It yields the protein CASSLTGVFGNTIYF.

The rearrangement joins TRBV5-1 to TRBJ2-1; the D call may be TRBD1 or TRBD2 (6 bases each). V was cut by 3 bases and J by 6 bases, with 13 bases left in between. The germline gives CDR1 SGHRS, CDR2 YFSETQ. There are 14 residues in the CDR3. The CDR3 sequence: CASSWGAEVNEQFF. In nucleotides, the CDR3 is TGCGCCAGCAGCTGGGGGGCGGAGGTCAATGAGCAGTTCTTC. Complete variable domain (other parts from reference TRBV5-1 and TRBJ2-1): KAGVTQTPRYLIKTRGQQVTLSCSPISGHRSVSWYQQTPGQGLQFLFEYFSETQRNKGNFPGRFSGRQFSNSRSEMNVSTLELGDSALYLCASSWGAEVNEQFFGPGTRLTVL.

This clonotype appeared a few times. This chain links TRBV5-1 with TRBJ2-1; 9 bases align to TRBD2. CDR1 and CDR2 from the germline V gene are SGHRS and YFSETQ. CDR3 length: 15 amino acids. The trim removed 3 bases at V and 8 bases at J, leaving 9 bases unmatched. CDR3 residues: CASSSIAGVSDEQFF. In DNA, the CDR3 is TGCGCCAGCAGCTCAATAGCGGGAGTCAGCGATGAGCAGTTCTTC.

J is TRBJ2-4 and V is TRBV20-1; possible D gene TRBD2, 6 bases. The V end was cut by 3 bases, the J end by 8 bases, with 14 bases between. This CDR3 has 13 amino acids. Germline V gene lookup returns CDR1 DFQATT and CDR2 SNEGSKA (reference sequence). The CDR3 spells CSASTGPGDIQYF. The CDR3 nucleotides are TGCAGTGCTAGTACCGGTCCGGGGGACATTCAGTACTTC.